This T cell receptor beta chain stems from a study of blood T cell repertoires in COVID-19. Study at large: Samples taken during acute and convalescent COVID-19 were collected in the United States, Italy and Spain. In each case, the material was cDNA or gDNA derived from T cells, B-cell-depleted T cells, or PBMCs.

Germline V CDR1 and CDR2: SGHDT, YYEEEE. This CDR3 has 16 residues. The junction had 10 bases not matched to a gene; V was cut back by 3 bases and J by 8 bases. Per the original data handling: By means of reference gene primer amplification, nucleated cell counts were estimated. Here immunoSEQ multiplex PCR was the method, and the copy in TCRdb shows in-frame clones only, minus some. V and J calls and clone size are as listed in that table; D and trimming were resolved from the DNA. Of 150,000 to 200,000 clones listed, around four fifths are singletons. Seattle patients were enrolled while actively infected and followed longitudinally.

The sequence came from a woman between 65 and 79 years old with COVID-19, enrolled during active disease. Sequences were obtained from peripheral blood. The chain carries TRBV5-6 and TRBJ2-4; 11 bases match TRBD1. CDR3 bases: TGTGCCAGCAGCTGGTTCAACACGGGACAGGGGGACATTCAGTACTTC. It yields the protein CASSWFNTGQGDIQYF.